The rows below give T cell receptor beta chains drawn from one sample of a study of blood T cell repertoires in COVID-19. Method: immunoSEQ multiplex PCR; TCRdb's copy keeps in-frame clones and lacks some. In the table there are over 200,000 clones, 80% to 90% of which are singletons. The source material was peripheral blood. These receptors all come from a woman aged 80 or over with active or convalescent COVID-19. The conserved cysteine and the conserved F or W are not part of the CDR3 here. Clone size is shown for a subset of rows, as once, few, many or a class of expanded clone.

v_gene | abundance | CDR3aa
TRBV11-2 | . | ASNRGTKSSGELF
TRBV12-3/TRBV12-4 | . | ASRRQGRQF
TRBV6-4 | . | ASQGGVGQVNYEQY
TRBV2 | . | ASRVDSAYYGYT
TRBV15 | . | ATSPRPKGQVNEAF
TRBV4-2 | . | ASSQDGRGAYNEQF
TRBV5-6 | few | ASSLGRGHTDTQY
TRBV4-2 | . | ASSLIGASGSHHEQF
TRBV4-2 | . | ASSQGEGSSYNSPLH
TRBV20-1 | once | SASMWTSGNYNEQF
TRBV6-5 | few | ASSYTTGGRGYT
TRBV4-3 | . | ASSQVPGRSVGSYNSPLH
TRBV18 | . | ASSRTALSSYNSPLH
TRBV18 | . | ASSPKAGNTGELF
TRBV15 | . | ATSRGRGEQF
TRBV11-1 | . | ASSLAVNLDSEQY
TRBV10-3 | . | AIRQGVYGNTIY
TRBV5-1 | . | ASSLDGTSGEQY
TRBV6-1 | . | ASSERRGQPQH
TRBV27 | . | ASSLRSTGPNQPQH